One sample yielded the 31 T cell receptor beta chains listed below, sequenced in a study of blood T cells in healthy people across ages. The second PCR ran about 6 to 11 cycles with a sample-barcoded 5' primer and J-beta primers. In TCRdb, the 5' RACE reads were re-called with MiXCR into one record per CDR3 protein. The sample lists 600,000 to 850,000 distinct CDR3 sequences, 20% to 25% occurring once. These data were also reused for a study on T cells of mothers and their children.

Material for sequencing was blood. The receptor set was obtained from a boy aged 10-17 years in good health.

CDR3 DNA: TGTGCCAGCATTGGCTACGAGCAGTACTTC. Residues: CASIGYEQYF. The chain uses TRBV2 and TRBJ2-7; D not resolved. The CDR3 is 10 amino acids. Trimming took 7 bases from V and 3 from J, leaving 4 bases between them. Germline loops: CDR1 SNHLY, CDR2 FYNNEI.

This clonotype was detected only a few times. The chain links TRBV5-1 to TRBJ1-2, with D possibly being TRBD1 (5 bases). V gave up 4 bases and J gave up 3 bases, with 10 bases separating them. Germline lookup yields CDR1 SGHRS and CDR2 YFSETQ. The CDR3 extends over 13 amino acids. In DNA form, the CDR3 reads TGCGCCAGCAGCATTGCGGGGGACTATGGCTACACCTTC. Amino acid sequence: CASSIAGDYGYTF.

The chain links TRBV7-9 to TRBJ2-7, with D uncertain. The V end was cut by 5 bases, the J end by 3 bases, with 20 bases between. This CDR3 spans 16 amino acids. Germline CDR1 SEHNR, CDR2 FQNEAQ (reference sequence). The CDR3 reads CASSLPPGYLGYEQYF. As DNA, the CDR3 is TGTGCCAGCAGCCTACCCCCAGGTTATTTGGGCTACGAGCAGTACTTC.

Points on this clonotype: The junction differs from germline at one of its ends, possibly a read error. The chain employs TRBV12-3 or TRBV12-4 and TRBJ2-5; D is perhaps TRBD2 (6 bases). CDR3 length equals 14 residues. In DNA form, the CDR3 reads TGTGCCGGCAGTTTGGGGGGAGAGCAAGAGAGCCGGTACTTC. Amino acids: CAGSLGGEQESRYF.

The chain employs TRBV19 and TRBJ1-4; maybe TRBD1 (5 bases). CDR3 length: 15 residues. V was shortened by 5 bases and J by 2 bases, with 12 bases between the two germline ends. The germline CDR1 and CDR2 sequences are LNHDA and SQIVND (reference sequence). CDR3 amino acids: CASSASPGTNEKLFF. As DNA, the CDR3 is TGTGCCAGTAGTGCCTCACCAGGGACTAATGAAAAACTGTTTTTT.

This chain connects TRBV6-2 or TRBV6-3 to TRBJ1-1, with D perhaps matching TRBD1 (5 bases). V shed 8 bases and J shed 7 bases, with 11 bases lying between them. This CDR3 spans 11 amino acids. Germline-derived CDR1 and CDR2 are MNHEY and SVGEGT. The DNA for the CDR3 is TGTGCCAGCTCACAGGTCGGTGAAGCTTTCTTT. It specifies CASSQVGEAFF.

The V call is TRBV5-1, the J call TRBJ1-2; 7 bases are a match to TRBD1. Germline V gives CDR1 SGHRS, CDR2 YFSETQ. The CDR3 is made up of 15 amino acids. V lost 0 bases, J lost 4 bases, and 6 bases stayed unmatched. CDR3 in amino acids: CASSLEQGQIYGYTF. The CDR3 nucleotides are TGCGCCAGCAGCTTGGAACAGGGGCAGATCTATGGCTACACCTTC.

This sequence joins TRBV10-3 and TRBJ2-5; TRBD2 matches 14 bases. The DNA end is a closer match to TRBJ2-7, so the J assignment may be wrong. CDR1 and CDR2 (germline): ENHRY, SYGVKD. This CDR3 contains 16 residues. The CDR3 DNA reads TGTGCCATCAGTGAGCAGGGGACTAGCGGGAGCTACGAGCAGTACTTC. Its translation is CAISEQGTSGSYEQYF.

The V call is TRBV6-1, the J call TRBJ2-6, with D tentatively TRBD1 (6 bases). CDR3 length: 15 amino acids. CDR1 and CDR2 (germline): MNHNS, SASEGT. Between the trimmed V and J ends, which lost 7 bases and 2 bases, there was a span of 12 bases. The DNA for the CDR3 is TGTGCCAGCAAAGAACAGGGACCTGGGGCCAACGTCCTGACTTTC. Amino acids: CASKEQGPGANVLTF.

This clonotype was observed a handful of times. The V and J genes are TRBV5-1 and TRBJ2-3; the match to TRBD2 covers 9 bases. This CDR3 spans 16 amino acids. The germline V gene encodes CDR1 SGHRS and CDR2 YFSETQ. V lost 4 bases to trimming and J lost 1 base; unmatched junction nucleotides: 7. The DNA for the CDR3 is TGCGCCAGCAGCATAGGAGCGGGAGGAGGCACAGATACGCAGTATTTT. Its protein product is CASSIGAGGGTDTQYF.

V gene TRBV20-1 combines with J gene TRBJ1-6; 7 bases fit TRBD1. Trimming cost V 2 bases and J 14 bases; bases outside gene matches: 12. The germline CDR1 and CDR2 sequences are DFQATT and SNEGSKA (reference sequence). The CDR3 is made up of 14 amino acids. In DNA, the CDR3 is TGCAGTGCTAGAACTCCCGGGACAGAAGAAACCCTCCACTTT. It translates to CSARTPGTEETLHF.

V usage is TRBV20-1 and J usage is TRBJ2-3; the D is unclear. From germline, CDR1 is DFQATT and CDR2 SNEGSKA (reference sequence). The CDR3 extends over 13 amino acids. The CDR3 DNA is TGCAGCGGAGTCCGGCAGCTCACAGATACGCAGTATTTT. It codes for CSGVRQLTDTQYF.

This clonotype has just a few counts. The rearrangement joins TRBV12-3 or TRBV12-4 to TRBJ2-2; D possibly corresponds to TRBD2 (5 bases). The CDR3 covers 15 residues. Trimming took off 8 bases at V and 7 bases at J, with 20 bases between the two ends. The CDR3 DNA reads TGTGCCAGCGATTATCGGCAGGCCAGCGGCGGGGAGCTGTTTTTT. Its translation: CASDYRQASGGELFF.

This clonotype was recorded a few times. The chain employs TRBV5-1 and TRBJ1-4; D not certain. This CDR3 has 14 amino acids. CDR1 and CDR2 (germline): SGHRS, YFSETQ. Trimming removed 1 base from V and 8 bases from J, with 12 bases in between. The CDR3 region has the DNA TGCGCCAGCAGCTTGATCCCGTCGACCGAAAAACTGTTTTTT. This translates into CASSLIPSTEKLFF.

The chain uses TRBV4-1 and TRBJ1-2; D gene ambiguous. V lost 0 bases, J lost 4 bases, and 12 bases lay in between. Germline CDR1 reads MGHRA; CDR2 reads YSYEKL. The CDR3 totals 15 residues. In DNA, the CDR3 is TGCGCCAGCAGCCAAGAGAGGATGGCAGGCTATGGCTACACCTTC. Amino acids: CASSQERMAGYGYTF.

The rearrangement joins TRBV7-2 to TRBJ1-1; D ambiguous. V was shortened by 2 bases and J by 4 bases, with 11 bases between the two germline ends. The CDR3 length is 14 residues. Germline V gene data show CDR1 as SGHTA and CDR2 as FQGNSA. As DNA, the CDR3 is TGTGCCAGCAGCTTAAACGGAGATCTCACTGAAGCTTTCTTT. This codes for CASSLNGDLTEAFF.

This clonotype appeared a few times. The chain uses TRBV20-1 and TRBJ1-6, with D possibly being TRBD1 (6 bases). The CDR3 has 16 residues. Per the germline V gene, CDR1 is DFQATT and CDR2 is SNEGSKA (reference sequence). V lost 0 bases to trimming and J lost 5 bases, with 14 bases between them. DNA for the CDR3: TGCAGTGCTAGAGATAAGGGGGTCCCTAATAATTCACCCCTCCACTTT. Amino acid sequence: CSARDKGVPNNSPLHF.

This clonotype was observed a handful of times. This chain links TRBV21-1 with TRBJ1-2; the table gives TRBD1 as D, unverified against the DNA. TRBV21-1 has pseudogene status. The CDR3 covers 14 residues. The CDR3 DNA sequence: TGTGCCAGCAAAATTTACAGGGGCGGCTATGGCTACACCTTC. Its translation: CASKIYRGGYGYTF.

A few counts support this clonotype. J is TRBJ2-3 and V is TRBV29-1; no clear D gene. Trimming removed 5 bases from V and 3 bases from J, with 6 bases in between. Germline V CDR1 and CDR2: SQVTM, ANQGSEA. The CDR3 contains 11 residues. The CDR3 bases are TGCAGCGTTTACGATACAGATACGCAGTATTTT. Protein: CSVYDTDTQYF.

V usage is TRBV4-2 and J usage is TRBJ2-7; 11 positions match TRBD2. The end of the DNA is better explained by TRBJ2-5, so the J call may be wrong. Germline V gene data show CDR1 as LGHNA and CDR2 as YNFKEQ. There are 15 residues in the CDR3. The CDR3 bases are TGTGCCAGCAGCCAAGAGAGGACTAGCGGGGAGACCCAGTACTTC. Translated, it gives CASSQERTSGETQYF.

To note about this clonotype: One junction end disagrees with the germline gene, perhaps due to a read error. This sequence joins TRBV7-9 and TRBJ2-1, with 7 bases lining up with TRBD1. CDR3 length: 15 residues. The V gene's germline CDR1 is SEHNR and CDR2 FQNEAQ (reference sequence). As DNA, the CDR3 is TGTGCCAGCACCTTACCGGGACAGAGGAACAATGAGCAGTTCTTC. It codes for CASTLPGQRNNEQFF.

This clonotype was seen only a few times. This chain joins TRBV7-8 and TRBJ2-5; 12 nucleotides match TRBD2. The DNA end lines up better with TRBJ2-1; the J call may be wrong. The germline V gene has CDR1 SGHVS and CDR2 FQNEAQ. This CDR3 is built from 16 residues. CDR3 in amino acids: CASSLSRLAGVWEQFF. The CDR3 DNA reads TGTGCCAGCAGCCTGTCCCGACTAGCGGGAGTCTGGGAGCAGTTCTTC.

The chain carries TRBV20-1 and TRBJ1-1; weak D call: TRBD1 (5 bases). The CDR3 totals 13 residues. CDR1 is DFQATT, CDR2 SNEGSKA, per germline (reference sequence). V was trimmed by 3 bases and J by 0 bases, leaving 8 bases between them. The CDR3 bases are TGCAGTGCTAGTCTGGGGCTGAACACTGAAGCTTTCTTT. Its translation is CSASLGLNTEAFF.

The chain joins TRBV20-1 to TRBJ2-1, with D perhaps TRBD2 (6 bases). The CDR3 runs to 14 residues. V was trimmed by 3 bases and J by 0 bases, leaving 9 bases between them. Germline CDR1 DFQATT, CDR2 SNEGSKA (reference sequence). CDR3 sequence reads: CSASDGSSYNEQFF. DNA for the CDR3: TGCAGTGCTAGTGACGGGAGCTCCTACAATGAGCAGTTCTTC.

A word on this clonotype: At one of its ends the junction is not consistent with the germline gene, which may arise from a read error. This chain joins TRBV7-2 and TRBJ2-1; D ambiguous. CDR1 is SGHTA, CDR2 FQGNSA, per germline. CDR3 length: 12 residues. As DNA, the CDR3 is TGTGCCAACAGCCTTGGCCGGCATGAGCAGTTCTTC. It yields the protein CANSLGRHEQFF.

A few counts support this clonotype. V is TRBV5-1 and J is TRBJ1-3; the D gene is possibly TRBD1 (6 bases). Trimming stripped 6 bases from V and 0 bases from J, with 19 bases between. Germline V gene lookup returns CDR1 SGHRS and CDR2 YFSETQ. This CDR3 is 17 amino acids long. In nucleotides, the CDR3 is TGCGCCAGCACCCCCGGGGGGGGCCTTATCTCTGGAAACACCATATATTTT. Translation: CASTPGGGLISGNTIYF.

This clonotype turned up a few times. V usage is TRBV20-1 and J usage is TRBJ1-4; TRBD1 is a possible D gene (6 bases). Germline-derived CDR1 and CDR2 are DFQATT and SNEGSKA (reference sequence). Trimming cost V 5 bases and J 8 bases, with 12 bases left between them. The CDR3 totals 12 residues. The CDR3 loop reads CSAGEGEEKLFF. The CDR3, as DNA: TGCAGTGCTGGGGAGGGGGAGGAAAAACTGTTTTTT.

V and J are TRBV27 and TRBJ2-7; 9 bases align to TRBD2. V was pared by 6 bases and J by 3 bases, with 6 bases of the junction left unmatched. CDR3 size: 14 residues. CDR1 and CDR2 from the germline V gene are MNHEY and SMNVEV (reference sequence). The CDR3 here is CASRTLAGNYEQYF. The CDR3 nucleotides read TGTGCCAGCAGGACACTAGCGGGTAACTACGAGCAGTACTTC.

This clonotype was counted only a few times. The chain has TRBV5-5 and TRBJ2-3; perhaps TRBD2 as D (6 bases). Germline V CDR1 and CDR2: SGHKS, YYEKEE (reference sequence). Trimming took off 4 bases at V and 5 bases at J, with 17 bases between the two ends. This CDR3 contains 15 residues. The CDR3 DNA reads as TGTGCCAGCAGCCCGATCGGGACTGCACTAGATACGCAGTATTTT. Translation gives CASSPIGTALDTQYF.

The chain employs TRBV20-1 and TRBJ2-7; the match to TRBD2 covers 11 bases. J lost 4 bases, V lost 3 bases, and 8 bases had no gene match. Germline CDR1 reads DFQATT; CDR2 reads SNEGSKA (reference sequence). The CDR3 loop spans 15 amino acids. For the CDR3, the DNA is TGCAGTGCTAGTTACGGGACTAGCGGCGATTACGAGCAGTACTTC. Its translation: CSASYGTSGDYEQYF.

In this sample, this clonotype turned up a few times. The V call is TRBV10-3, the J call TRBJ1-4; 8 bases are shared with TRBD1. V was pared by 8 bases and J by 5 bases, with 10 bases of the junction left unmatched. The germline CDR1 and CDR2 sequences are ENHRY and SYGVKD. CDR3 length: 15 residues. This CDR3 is CAIGSGGQGNEKLFF. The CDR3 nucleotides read TGTGCCATCGGTAGTGGAGGACAGGGAAATGAAAAACTGTTTTTT.